Sequencing of this TCR beta chain was carried out in a study of early T cells in non-severe SARS-CoV-2 infection. The germline V gene has CDR1 SGHTA and CDR2 FQGNSA. This CDR3 is 15 amino acids long. Trimming took off 1 base at V and 10 bases at J, with 14 bases between the two ends. This clonotype has a handful of counts. TCRdb reanalysed the 5' RACE reads using MiXCR and keeps one entry per CDR3 protein. The sample lists about 100,000 distinct CDR3 sequences, 11% seen once, with about 7.6% in the top ten. The TCR sequence derives from an adult who was a healthcare worker with PCR-confirmed SARS-CoV-2 infection or an uninfected control (not recorded which). The source material was whole blood. The chain combines TRBV7-2 with TRBJ1-6; unclear D gene. This chain's CDR3 is CASSLEGRLASPLHF. CDR3 in DNA: TGTGCCAGCAGCTTAGAGGGCAGGTTGGCCTCACCCCTCCACTTT.